A single sample is the source of the 2 T cell receptor beta chains below, sequenced in a study of vaccination and CD4 T cells after COVID-19. Specified treatment: roughly nine-day PBMC culture with coronavirus spike peptide pools or control peptides (ViraFEST assay). Antigens of these TCRs are unknown. Cultured CD4+ T cell DNA underwent sequencing with the Oncomine TCR Beta short-read assay. TCRdb passed the PCR reads through MiXCR, listing each CDR3 protein once. Among over 25,000 distinct CDR3 sequences listed, roughly 57% were seen once. The material sequenced was CD4+ T cells from blood, cultured in vitro, taken after SARS-CoV-2 vaccination. These receptors were obtained from a human donor who received a COVID-19 vaccine.

The chain joins TRBV20-1 to TRBJ2-5; TRBD2 matches 13 bases. With V trimmed by 3 bases and J by 2 bases, 6 bases remained unmatched. Germline V lookup: CDR1 DFQATT, CDR2 SNEGSKA (reference sequence). The CDR3 sequence is 16 residues long. In nucleotides, the CDR3 is TGCAGTGCTAGTTTGACTAGCGGGGGGCTTCAAGAGACCCAGTACTTC. This codes for CSASLTSGGLQETQYF.

This rearrangement joins TRBV5-1 to TRBJ2-5; possibly TRBD2 for D (7 bases). The CDR3 sequence is 15 residues long. The germline V and J ends were trimmed by 4 bases and 2 bases, with 15 bases remaining between them. CDR1 and CDR2 from the germline V gene are SGHRS and YFSETQ. The CDR3 reads CASSIRGGVQETQYF. The CDR3 region has the DNA TGCGCCAGCAGCATTAGGGGGGGCGTTCAAGAGACCCAGTACTTC.